These 26 T cell receptor beta chains were all obtained from the same sample, sequenced in a study of shared clonotypes between healthy human individuals. Produced via immunoSEQ multiplex PCR; TCRdb's table is partial and in-frame only. In the table there are 2 million to 3 million clones, 93% of which are singletons. The sequencing sample was made of naive CD4+ T cells from PBMCs. Subset defined: CD45RA+ positively selected. The receptors were sampled from a young man in good health. Some clones in this sample may be carry-over from other donors' samples.

The CDR3 DNA reads TGTGCCAGCAGCCAACCTAGCGGTTACAATGAGCAGTTCTTC. It specifies CASSQPSGYNEQFF. The V gene is TRBV4-2, the J gene TRBJ2-1, with 7 bases aligning to TRBD2. Germline CDR1 and CDR2: LGHNA and YNFKEQ. The CDR3 consists of 14 residues. Losses at the gene ends were 2 bases for V and 4 bases for J; bases not matched to a gene: 2.

The chain has TRBV2 and TRBJ2-7; 7 bases fit TRBD1. Germline V gives CDR1 SNHLY, CDR2 FYNNEI. CDR3 length equals 14 residues. With 7 bases clipped from V and 0 bases from J, the junction kept 6 bases outside the gene matches. In DNA form, the CDR3 reads TGTGCCAGCACCTACCGGGACAGCTCCTACGAGCAGTACTTC. It codes for CASTYRDSSYEQYF.

The gene calls are TRBV7-9 and TRBJ2-5; the D is unclear. This CDR3 region has 11 residues. Germline V gene sequence: CDR1 SEHNR, CDR2 FQNEAQ (reference sequence). The ends were cut back, 5 bases at V and 5 bases at J, with 6 bases in the middle. DNA of the CDR3: TGTGCCAGCAGCCCAACGGAGACCCAGTACTTC. This translates into CASSPTETQYF.

The chain recombines TRBV7-2 with TRBJ1-2, with D perhaps TRBD1 (5 bases). The germline V and J ends were trimmed by 1 base and 3 bases, with 9 bases remaining between them. This CDR3 has 14 residues. Germline V gives CDR1 SGHTA, CDR2 FQGNSA. The CDR3 reads CASSLVQGDYGYTF. In DNA form, the CDR3 reads TGTGCCAGCAGCTTAGTCCAGGGTGACTATGGCTACACCTTC.

The V call is TRBV5-1, the J call TRBJ1-1; unclear D gene. CDR3 size: 13 residues. Trimming took 1 base from V and 1 from J, leaving 5 bases between them. Germline V gene lookup returns CDR1 SGHRS and CDR2 YFSETQ. CDR3 in DNA: TGCGCCAGCAGCTTGTGGCAGAACACTGAAGCTTTCTTT. This gives the protein CASSLWQNTEAFF.

The CDR3 spells CATSGGGWLGELFF. CDR3 coding DNA: TGTGCCACCAGCGGAGGCGGCTGGCTCGGGGAGCTGTTTTTT. This chain joins TRBV15 and TRBJ2-2; D possibly corresponds to TRBD2 (5 bases). Trimming pared 5 bases from V and 7 bases from J, leaving 14 bases between. Germline CDR1 LNHNV, CDR2 YYDKDF (reference sequence). CDR3 length equals 14 residues.

The genes are TRBV6-5 and TRBJ2-3; TRBD2 matches 11 bases. Germline V gene lookup returns CDR1 MNHEY and CDR2 SVGAGI. This CDR3 spans 15 amino acids. V was clipped by 4 bases and J by 2 bases; unmatched bases: 2. CDR3 in amino acids: CASSWGLAATDTQYF. Here the CDR3 DNA reads TGTGCCAGCAGTTGGGGACTAGCGGCCACAGATACGCAGTATTTT.

V is TRBV29-1 and J is TRBJ2-4, with D hard to call. Trimming pared 1 base from V and 6 bases from J, leaving 7 bases between. Per germline, CDR1 SQVTM and CDR2 ANQGSEA. The CDR3 is 12 amino acids. CDR3 residues: CSVEGQINIQYF. The CDR3 nucleotides are TGCAGCGTTGAAGGGCAGATAAACATTCAGTACTTC.

The chain employs TRBV4-2 and TRBJ2-1, with 9 bases lining up with TRBD2. The V and J ends lost 3 bases and 1 base, in that order; junction bases with no gene match: 13. Looked up from germline, CDR1 is LGHNA and CDR2 is YNFKEQ. The CDR3 sequence is 19 residues long. CDR3: CASSHVGGGRVRSYNEQFF. CDR3 nucleotides: TGTGCCAGCAGCCATGTCGGGGGCGGGAGGGTAAGGTCCTACAATGAGCAGTTCTTC.

This clone was seen only once. This sequence joins TRBV6-5 and TRBJ1-2; no reliable D call. The CDR3 runs 15 residues. Trimming took 7 bases from V and 3 from J, leaving 18 bases between them. Germline V lookup: CDR1 MNHEY, CDR2 SVGAGI. The CDR3: CASIPRGGSDYGYTF. The CDR3 DNA is TGTGCCAGCATCCCGCGGGGAGGGTCCGACTATGGCTACACCTTC.

The J gene is TRBJ2-3, the V gene TRBV4-2, with D possibly being TRBD2 (7 bases). The CDR3 has 17 amino acids. Germline CDR1 and CDR2: LGHNA and YNFKEQ. V was shortened by 2 bases and J by 6 bases, with 21 bases between the two germline ends. The CDR3 loop is CASSQRAGGLGLDTQYF. The CDR3 nucleotides are TGTGCCAGCAGCCAAAGGGCCGGGGGGCTAGGGTTGGATACGCAGTATTTT.

The J gene is TRBJ2-2, the V gene TRBV5-1; D gene unclear. Germline V gives CDR1 SGHRS, CDR2 YFSETQ. The CDR3 is 15 residues long. V lost 4 bases, J lost 1 base, and 11 bases lay in between. The CDR3 is CASSGIPKNTGELFF. The CDR3 region has the DNA TGCGCCAGCAGCGGGATCCCCAAGAACACCGGGGAGCTGTTTTTT.

The chain couples TRBV10-1 to TRBJ2-3; TRBD2 aligns across 13 bases. The CDR3 is 13 amino acids. Germline loops: CDR1 WNHNN, CDR2 SYGVQD (reference sequence). CDR3 sequence (DNA): TGCGCAACTAGCGGGAGGGTGGCGGATACGCAGTATTTT. Its protein product is CATSGRVADTQYF.

This chain links TRBV9 with TRBJ2-1, with TRBD1 as a possible D gene (6 bases). The V gene lost 0 bases and the J gene lost 11 bases, with 12 bases spanning the gap. Germline loops: CDR1 SGDLS, CDR2 YYNGEE. The CDR3 contains 13 residues. CDR3 nucleotides: TGTGCCAGCAGCGTAGTATCAGGGGAAAAGCAGTTCTTC. It codes for CASSVVSGEKQFF.

The rearrangement joins TRBV5-1 to TRBJ2-5; a weak D match, TRBD2 (6 bases). CDR1 is SGHRS, CDR2 YFSETQ, per germline. The CDR3 is 15 amino acids. Trimming removed 4 bases from V and 4 bases from J, with 17 bases in between. CDR3 coding DNA: TGCGCCAGCAGCCCCGCCGGGGCCGGGGGAGAGACCCAGTACTTC. The encoded protein is CASSPAGAGGETQYF.

The V and J genes are TRBV10-3 and TRBJ1-5, with 7 nucleotides matching TRBD1. The CDR3 length is 16 residues. Trimming at V came to 4 bases and at J to 7 bases, leaving 13 bases not matched to a gene. CDR1 ENHRY and CDR2 SYGVKD come from the germline V gene. The CDR3, as DNA: TGTGCCATCAGTGCTAACGACAGGGATTTCGAGCAGCCCCAGCATTTT. It codes for CAISANDRDFEQPQHF.

The V gene is TRBV4-2, the J gene TRBJ2-1; 11 positions match TRBD2. Germline assignment: CDR1 LGHNA and CDR2 YNFKEQ. V lost 0 bases and J lost 5; bases outside the gene matches: 9. This CDR3 is 18 amino acids long. The CDR3 loop is CASSQDTRGLAVNNEQFF. The CDR3 nucleotides are TGTGCCAGCAGCCAAGATACCAGGGGACTAGCGGTTAACAATGAGCAGTTCTTC.

The genes are TRBV27 and TRBJ2-1; D may be TRBD1 (6 bases). Germline CDR1 is MNHEY and CDR2 is SMNVEV (reference sequence). This CDR3 is built from 16 residues. V was trimmed by 5 bases and J by 9 bases, leaving 23 bases between them. The chain's CDR3 is CASSPNDRHLRGEQFF. The CDR3 DNA follows: TGTGCCAGCAGTCCGAATGACAGGCACCTAAGGGGTGAGCAGTTCTTC.

The chain carries TRBV5-1 and TRBJ2-1; 10 bases line up with TRBD2. This CDR3 spans 14 amino acids. Germline-derived CDR1 and CDR2 are SGHRS and YFSETQ. The V and J ends lost 0 bases and 7 bases, in that order; junction bases with no gene match: 1. The CDR3 here is CASSLGSGRNEQFF. For the CDR3, the DNA is TGCGCCAGCAGCTTGGGTAGCGGGAGGAATGAGCAGTTCTTC.

The rearrangement uses TRBV28 and TRBJ2-3; no definite D call. Looked up from germline, CDR1 is MDHEN and CDR2 is SYDVKM. Trimming stripped 6 bases from V and 2 bases from J, with 9 bases between. This CDR3 has 13 residues. In nucleotides, the CDR3 is TGTGCCAGCAGCTCCCCTGCCACAGATACGCAGTATTTT. This translates into CASSSPATDTQYF.

In the case of this clone: At one end, the junction sequence differs from germline, possibly due to a read error. The chain carries TRBV28 and TRBJ1-2; no reliable D call. This CDR3 is 12 amino acids long. The germline CDR1 and CDR2 sequences are MDHEN and SYDVKM. The CDR3 DNA follows: TGTGCCAGCAGTTTATTTCTAATGGCTTCGTCTTTC. Protein: CASSLFLMASSF.

J is TRBJ2-3 and V is TRBV27, with D possibly matching TRBD1 (6 bases). The germline V gene encodes CDR1 MNHEY and CDR2 SMNVEV (reference sequence). CDR3 length: 18 residues. Deletions cut 2 bases from V and 4 bases from J, with 22 bases between. As DNA, the CDR3 is TGTGCCAGCAGTTTACGAGGGGGTACAGGTTTAAGGGCAGATACGCAGTATTTT. Translating gives CASSLRGGTGLRADTQYF.

This sequence joins TRBV27 and TRBJ1-2; D gene ambiguous. The CDR3 extends over 16 amino acids. The V gene lost 5 bases and the J gene lost 8 bases, with 24 bases spanning the gap. Looked up from germline, CDR1 is MNHEY and CDR2 is SMNVEV (reference sequence). The CDR3 coding sequence is TGTGCCAGCAGTCCCAGGACCCCGGGCCCTTTCGGAGGCTACACCTTC. It yields the protein CASSPRTPGPFGGYTF.

V usage is TRBV9 and J usage is TRBJ1-3; 7 bases agree with TRBD1. The germline V gene encodes CDR1 SGDLS and CDR2 YYNGEE. V trimming: 0 bases; J trimming: 0 bases; junction bases outside the gene matches: 3. The CDR3 totals 16 residues. DNA of the CDR3: TGTGCCAGCAGCGTAGAAGGGGGCGCCTCTGGAAACACCATATATTTT. As protein: CASSVEGGASGNTIYF.

The chain joins TRBV5-6 to TRBJ2-6, with 8 nucleotides matching TRBD1. Germline-derived CDR1 and CDR2 are SGHDT and YYEEEE. The V segment lost 5 bases and the J segment 0 bases; nucleotides outside the gene matches: 1. The CDR3 length is 15 residues. CDR3 sequence: CASRTGASGANVLTF. The CDR3 DNA sequence: TGTGCCAGCAGGACAGGGGCCTCTGGGGCCAACGTCCTGACTTTC. Full variable domain (remainder filled in from reference TRBV5-6 and TRBJ2-6): DAGVTQSPTHLIKTRGQQVTLRCSPKSGHDTVSWYQQALGQGPQFIFQYYEEEERQRGNFPDRFSGHQFPNYSSELNVNALLLGDSALYLCASRTGASGANVLTFGAGSRLTVL.

This sequence joins TRBV5-1 and TRBJ1-2, with D tentatively TRBD1 (6 bases). This CDR3 region has 14 residues. The V gene lost 4 bases and the J gene lost 8 bases, with 18 bases spanning the gap. CDR1 and CDR2 from the germline V gene are SGHRS and YFSETQ. DNA of the CDR3: TGCGCCAGCAGCCCGGGGGCGGGGGCGAGCGGCTACACCTTC. Its protein is CASSPGAGASGYTF.